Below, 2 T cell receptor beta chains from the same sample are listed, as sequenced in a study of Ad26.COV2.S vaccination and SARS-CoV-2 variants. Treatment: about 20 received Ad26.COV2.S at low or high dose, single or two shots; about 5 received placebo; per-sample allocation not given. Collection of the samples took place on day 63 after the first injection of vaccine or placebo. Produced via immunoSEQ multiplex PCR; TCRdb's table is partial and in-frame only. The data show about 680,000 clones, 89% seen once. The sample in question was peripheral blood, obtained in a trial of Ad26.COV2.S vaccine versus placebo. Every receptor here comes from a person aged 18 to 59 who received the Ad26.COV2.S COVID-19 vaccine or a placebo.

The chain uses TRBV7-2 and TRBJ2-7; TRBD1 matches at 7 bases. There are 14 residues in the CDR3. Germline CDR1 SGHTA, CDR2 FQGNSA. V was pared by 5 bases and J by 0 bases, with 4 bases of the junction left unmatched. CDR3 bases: TGTGCCAGCAGCAAACAGGGGAGCTCCTACGAGCAGTACTTC. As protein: CASSKQGSSYEQYF.

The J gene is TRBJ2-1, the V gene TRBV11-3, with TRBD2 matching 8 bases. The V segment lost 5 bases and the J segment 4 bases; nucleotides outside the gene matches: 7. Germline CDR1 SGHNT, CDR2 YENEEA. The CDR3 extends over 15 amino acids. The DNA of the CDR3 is TGTGCCAGCAGCCCCCAGGCTAGCGGGTACAATGAGCAGTTCTTC. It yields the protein CASSPQASGYNEQFF.